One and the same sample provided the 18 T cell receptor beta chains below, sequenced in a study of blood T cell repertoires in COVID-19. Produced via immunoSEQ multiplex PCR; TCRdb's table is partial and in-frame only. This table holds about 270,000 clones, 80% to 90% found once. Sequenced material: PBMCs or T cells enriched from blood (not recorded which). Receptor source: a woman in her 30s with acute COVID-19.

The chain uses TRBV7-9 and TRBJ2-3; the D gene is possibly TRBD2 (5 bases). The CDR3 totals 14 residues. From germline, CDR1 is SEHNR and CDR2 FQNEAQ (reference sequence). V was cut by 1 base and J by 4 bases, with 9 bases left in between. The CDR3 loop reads CASSLGEGSDTQYF. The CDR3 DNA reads TGTGCCAGCAGCTTAGGAGAGGGTTCAGATACGCAGTATTTT.

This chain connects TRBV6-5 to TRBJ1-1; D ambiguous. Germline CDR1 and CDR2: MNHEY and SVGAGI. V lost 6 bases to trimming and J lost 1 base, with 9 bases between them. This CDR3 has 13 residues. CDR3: CASSPQSNTEAFF. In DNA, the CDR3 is TGTGCCAGCAGCCCCCAGTCGAACACTGAAGCTTTCTTT.

The CDR3: CASSLPSDTQYF. The CDR3, as DNA: TGCGCCAGCAGCTTGCCGTCAGATACGCAGTATTTT. The chain carries TRBV5-1 and TRBJ2-3; no firm D call. The CDR3 extends over 12 amino acids. Trimming removed 1 base from V and 4 bases from J, with 4 bases in between. Germline loops: CDR1 SGHRS, CDR2 YFSETQ.

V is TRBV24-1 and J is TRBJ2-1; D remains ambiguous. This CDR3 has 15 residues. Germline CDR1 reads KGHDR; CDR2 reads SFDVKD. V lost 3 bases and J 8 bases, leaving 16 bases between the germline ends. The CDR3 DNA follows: TGTGCCACCAGTGATGTCGTGAACTACCCACATGAGCAGTTCTTC. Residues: CATSDVVNYPHEQFF.

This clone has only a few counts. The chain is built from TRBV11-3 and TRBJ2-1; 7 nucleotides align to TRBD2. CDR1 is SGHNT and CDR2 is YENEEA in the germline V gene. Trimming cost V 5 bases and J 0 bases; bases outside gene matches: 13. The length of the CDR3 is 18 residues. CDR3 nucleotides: TGTGCCAGCAGCCACGCTTCTGCGGCGGGAGCCTCCTACAATGAGCAGTTCTTC. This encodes CASSHASAAGASYNEQFF.

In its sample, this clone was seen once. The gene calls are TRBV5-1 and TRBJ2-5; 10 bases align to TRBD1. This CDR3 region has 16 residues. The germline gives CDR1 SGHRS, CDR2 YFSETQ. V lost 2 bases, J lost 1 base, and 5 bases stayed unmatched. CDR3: CASSFSGTGAQETQYF. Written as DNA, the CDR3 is TGCGCCAGCAGCTTCTCCGGGACAGGGGCCCAAGAGACCCAGTACTTC.

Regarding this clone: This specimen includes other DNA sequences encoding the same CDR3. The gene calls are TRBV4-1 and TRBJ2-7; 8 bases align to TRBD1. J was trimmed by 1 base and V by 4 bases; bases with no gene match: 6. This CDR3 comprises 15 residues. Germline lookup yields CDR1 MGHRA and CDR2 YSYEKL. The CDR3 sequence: CASSPGQGPSYEQYF. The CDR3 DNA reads TGCGCCAGCAGCCCAGGACAGGGTCCTTCCTACGAGCAGTACTTC.

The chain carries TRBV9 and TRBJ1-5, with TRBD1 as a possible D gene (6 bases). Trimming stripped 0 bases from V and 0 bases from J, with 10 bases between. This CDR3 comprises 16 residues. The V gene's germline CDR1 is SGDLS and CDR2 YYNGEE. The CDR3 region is CASSVGEGGSNQPQHF. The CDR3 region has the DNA TGTGCCAGCAGCGTAGGGGAAGGGGGTAGCAATCAGCCCCAGCATTTT.

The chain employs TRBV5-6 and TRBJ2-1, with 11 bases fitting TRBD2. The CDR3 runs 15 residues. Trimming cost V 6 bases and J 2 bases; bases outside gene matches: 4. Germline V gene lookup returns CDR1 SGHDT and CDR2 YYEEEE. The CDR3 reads CASTMGLAAYNEQFF. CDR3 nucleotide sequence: TGTGCCAGCACCATGGGACTAGCGGCCTACAATGAGCAGTTCTTC.

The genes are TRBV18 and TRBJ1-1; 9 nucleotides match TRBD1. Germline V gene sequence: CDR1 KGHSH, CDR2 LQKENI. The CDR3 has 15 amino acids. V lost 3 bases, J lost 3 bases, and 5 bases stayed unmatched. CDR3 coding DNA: TGTGCCAGCTCACCCCCGGGACAGGGTTACACTGAAGCTTTCTTT. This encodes CASSPPGQGYTEAFF.

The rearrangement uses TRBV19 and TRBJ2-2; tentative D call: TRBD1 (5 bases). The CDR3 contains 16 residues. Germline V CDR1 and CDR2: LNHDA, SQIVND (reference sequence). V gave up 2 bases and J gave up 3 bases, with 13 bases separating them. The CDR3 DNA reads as TGTGCCAGTAGTATATTAGGGGTTGGGGACACCGGGGAGCTGTTTTTT. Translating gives CASSILGVGDTGELFF.

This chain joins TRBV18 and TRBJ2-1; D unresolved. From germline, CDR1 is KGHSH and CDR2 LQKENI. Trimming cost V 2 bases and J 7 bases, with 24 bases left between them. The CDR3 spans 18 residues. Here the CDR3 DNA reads TGTGCCAGCTCACCAAGTCGCGTAGTGGCGGATTCCTTTAATGAGCAGTTCTTC. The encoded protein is CASSPSRVVADSFNEQFF.

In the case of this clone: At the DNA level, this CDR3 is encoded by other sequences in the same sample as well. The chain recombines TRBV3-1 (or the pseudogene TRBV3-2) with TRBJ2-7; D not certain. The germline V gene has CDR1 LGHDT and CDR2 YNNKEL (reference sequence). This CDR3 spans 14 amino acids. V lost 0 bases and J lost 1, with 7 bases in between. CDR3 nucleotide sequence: TGTGCCAGCAGCCAAGAATCCCGTTCCTACGAGCAGTACTTC. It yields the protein CASSQESRSYEQYF.

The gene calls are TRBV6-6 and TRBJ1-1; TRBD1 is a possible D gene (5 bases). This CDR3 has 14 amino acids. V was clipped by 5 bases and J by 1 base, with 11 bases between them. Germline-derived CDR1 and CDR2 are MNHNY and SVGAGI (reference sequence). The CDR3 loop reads CASSDRQRNTEAFF. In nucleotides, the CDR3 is TGTGCCAGCAGTGACCGACAGAGGAACACTGAAGCTTTCTTT.

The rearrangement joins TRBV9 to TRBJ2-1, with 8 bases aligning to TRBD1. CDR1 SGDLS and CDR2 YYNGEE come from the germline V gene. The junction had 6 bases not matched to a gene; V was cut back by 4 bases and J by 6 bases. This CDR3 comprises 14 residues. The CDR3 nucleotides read TGTGCCAGCAGCCCGCGGACAGGGAGCAATGAGCAGTTCTTC. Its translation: CASSPRTGSNEQFF.

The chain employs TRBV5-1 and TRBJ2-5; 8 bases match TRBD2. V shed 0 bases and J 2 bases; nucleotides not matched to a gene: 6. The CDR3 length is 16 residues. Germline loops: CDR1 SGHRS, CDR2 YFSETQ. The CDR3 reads CASSLVRSGEQETQYF. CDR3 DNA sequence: TGCGCCAGCAGCTTGGTTCGTAGCGGGGAGCAAGAGACCCAGTACTTC.

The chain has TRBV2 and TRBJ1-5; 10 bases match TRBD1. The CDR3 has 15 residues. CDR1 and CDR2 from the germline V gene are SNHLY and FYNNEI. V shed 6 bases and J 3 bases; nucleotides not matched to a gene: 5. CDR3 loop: CASRTGQGNNQPQHF. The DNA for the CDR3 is TGTGCCAGCAGAACGGGACAGGGGAACAATCAGCCCCAGCATTTT. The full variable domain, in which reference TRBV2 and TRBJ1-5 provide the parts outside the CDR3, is EPEVTQTPSHQVTQMGQEVILRCVPISNHLYFYWYRQILGQKVEFLVSFYNNEISEKSEIFDDQFSVERPDGSNFTLKIRSTKLEDSAMYFCASRTGQGNNQPQHFGDGTRLSIL.

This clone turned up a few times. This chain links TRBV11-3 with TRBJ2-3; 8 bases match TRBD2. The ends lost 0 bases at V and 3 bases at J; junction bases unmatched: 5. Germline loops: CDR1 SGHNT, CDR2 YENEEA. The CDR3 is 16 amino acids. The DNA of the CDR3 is TGTGCCAGCAGCTTAGATACTACGGGAGGGACAGATACGCAGTATTTT. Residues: CASSLDTTGGTDTQYF.